The rows below give T cell receptor beta chains drawn from one sample of a study of cytomegalovirus exposure and HLA in healthy donors. TCRdb's table, derived via immunoSEQ multiplex PCR, lists solely in-frame clones and lacks some. The sample yields some 200,000 clones, over 75% seen once. Sequencing used PBMCs. The receptors were gathered from a man younger than 35 in good health and CMV-seronegative. The CDR3 runs from the conserved cysteine through the conserved F or W. The order of the fields is V gene, clone size, D gene, J gene, CDR3 protein, CDR3 DNA. The D gene is left open where the match is weak. The size field is filled for only some rows; it gives once, few, many or a size class.

>TRBV7-8|-|-|TRBJ2-7
CASSTGQPYEQYF
TGTGCCAGCAGCACCGGACAACCGTACGAGCAGTACTTC
>TRBV7-2|-|TRBD1|TRBJ2-7
CASSSTAGGIPYF
TGTGCCAGCAGCTCCACCGCAGGGGGCATTCCGTACTTC
>TRBV5-1|-|-|TRBJ1-1
CASSLLQAGNTEAFF
TGCGCCAGCAGCTTATTACAGGCTGGGAACACTGAAGCTTTCTTT
>TRBV30|few|-|TRBJ1-1
CAWSPYSTEAFF
TGTGCCTGGAGTCCTTACAGTACTGAAGCTTTCTTT
>TRBV7-2|-|-|TRBJ2-5
CASSFAGAGETQYF
TGTGCCAGCAGCTTCGCCGGGGCGGGGGAGACCCAGTACTTC
>TRBV11-2|once|TRBD1|TRBJ1-4
CASSLGTGANEKLFF
TGTGCCAGCAGCTTAGGAACAGGGGCTAATGAAAAACTGTTTTTT
>TRBV27|-|-|TRBJ2-7
CASSLRTSPSLSYEQYF
TGTGCCAGCAGTTTACGAACGAGCCCAAGTCTCTCCTACGAGCAGTACTTC
>TRBV7-9|once|TRBD1|TRBJ1-6
CSSRLNSTGDNSPLHF
TGTTCCAGCAGACTAAATTCGACAGGGGATAATTCACCCCTCCACTTT
>TRBV29-1|-|-|TRBJ2-1
CSALQGNYEQFF
TGCAGCGCGTTACAGGGTAATTATGAGCAGTTCTTC
>TRBV6-1|-|TRBD1|TRBJ1-2
CASSPQGQGAESYTF
TGTGCCAGCAGTCCTCAGGGACAGGGGGCCGAAAGCTACACCTTC
>TRBV4-1|-|TRBD2|TRBJ2-7
CASSLPGGPYEQHF
TGCGCCAGCAGCCTACCGGGAGGCCCCTACGAGCAGCACTTC
>TRBV19|-|TRBD1|TRBJ2-7
CASSIGQALSYEQYF
TGTGCCAGTAGTATCGGACAGGCCCTCTCCTACGAGCAGTACTTC
>TRBV6-5|-|-|TRBJ2-1
CASSYRGGGNEQFF
TGTGCCAGCAGTTACAGAGGGGGTGGGAATGAGCAGTTCTTC
>TRBV7-3|-|TRBD1|TRBJ2-7
CASSLTSGTDIYEQYF
TGTGCCAGCAGCTTAACGTCCGGGACAGACATCTACGAGCAGTACTTC
>TRBV27|-|-|TRBJ2-1
CASTNSGEQFF
TGTGCCAGCACTAACTCCGGTGAGCAGTTCTTC
>TRBV11-2|-|TRBD2|TRBJ2-5
CASRDRGEAQTQYF
TGTGCCAGCAGGGACCGGGGGGAGGCGCAGACCCAGTACTTC
>TRBV19|-|TRBD2|TRBJ2-7
CASSIESQGLAGAPPYEQYF
TGTGCCAGTAGTATAGAGAGCCAGGGACTAGCGGGAGCCCCCCCCTACGAGCAGTACTTC
>TRBV6-4|-|-|TRBJ2-3
CATSVGTNRDTQYF
TGTGCCACCTCAGTGGGGACAAATCGAGATACGCAGTATTTT
>TRBV4-3|-|-|TRBJ1-2
CASSLGGVTNYGYTF
TGCGCCAGCAGCCTAGGGGGGGTTACTAACTATGGCTACACCTTC
>TRBV9|-|TRBD1|TRBJ1-3
CASSATGAIFSGNTIYF
TGTGCCAGCAGCGCCACAGGGGCAATATTCTCTGGAAACACCATATATTTT
>TRBV2|-|TRBD1|TRBJ2-3
CASRLDRGGTDTQYF
TGTGCCAGCAGATTGGACAGGGGTGGGACAGATACGCAGTATTTT
>TRBV19|-|-|TRBJ2-2
CASSIGGAGAGYTGELFF
TGTGCCAGTAGTATAGGGGGGGCAGGAGCGGGATACACCGGGGAGCTGTTTTTT
>TRBV18|-|-|TRBJ1-4
CASSEDGANEKLFF
TGTGCCAGCTCAGAGGACGGGGCTAATGAAAAACTGTTTTTT
>TRBV10-3|-|TRBD1|TRBJ1-1
CATSGTANQGVGTEAFF
TGTGCCACCTCCGGGACAGCCAACCAGGGGGTCGGGACTGAAGCTTTCTTT
>TRBV4-2|-|-|TRBJ2-3
CASSQVPLVNETDTQYF
TGTGCCAGCAGCCAAGTACCGCTAGTTAATGAAACAGATACGCAGTATTTT
>TRBV15|-|TRBD1|TRBJ2-2
CATRQGAGTGELFF
TGTGCCACCAGACAGGGGGCCGGCACCGGGGAGCTGTTTTTT
>TRBV6-1|-|-|TRBJ2-3
CASRVEGTDTQYF
TGTGCCAGCAGGGTTGAGGGCACAGATACGCAGTATTTT
>TRBV18|-|TRBD1|TRBJ2-7
CASSPPGTGLTYEQYF
TGTGCCAGCTCACCACCAGGGACAGGCCTGACCTACGAGCAGTACTTC
>TRBV27|-|-|TRBJ2-1
CASRRAPGSYNEQFF
TGTGCCAGCAGAAGGGCTCCGGGGTCCTACAATGAGCAGTTCTTC
>TRBV11-2|-|-|TRBJ2-7
CASSLGAGPYEQYF
TGTGCCAGCAGCTTAGGGGCGGGACCTTACGAGCAGTACTTC
>TRBV5-1|-|TRBD1|TRBJ1-4
CASSLGQGHEKLFF
TGCGCCAGCAGCTTGGGACAGGGACATGAAAAACTGTTTTTT
>TRBV28|-|-|TRBJ2-3
CASSFQKTDTQYF
TGTGCCAGCAGTTTCCAGAAAACAGATACGCAGTATTTT
>TRBV29-1|-|-|TRBJ2-1
CTSLTGRYNEQFF
TGCACCTCGTTGACGGGTAGATACAATGAGCAGTTCTTC
>TRBV19|few|-|TRBJ1-1
CASSLGGAEAFF
TGTGCCAGTAGTTTAGGGGGGGCTGAAGCTTTCTTT
>TRBV27|-|TRBD1|TRBJ2-6
CASSPGQGAYGANVLTF
TGTGCCAGCAGCCCTGGACAGGGGGCATATGGGGCCAACGTCCTGACTTTC
>TRBV28|-|-|TRBJ2-7
CASSLERRYEQYF
TGTGCCAGCAGTTTAGAGAGGCGGTACGAGCAGTACTTC
>TRBV6-1|-|TRBD1|TRBJ1-5
CASSEGGYRGEPQHF
TGTGCCAGCAGTGAAGGGGGTTACAGGGGGGAGCCCCAGCATTTT
>TRBV19|-|TRBD2|TRBJ2-2
CASSHRLAGGLGELFF
TGTGCCAGTAGTCACAGACTAGCGGGAGGACTCGGGGAGCTGTTTTTT
>TRBV11-2|-|TRBD1|TRBJ2-1
CASATFLDRENNEQFF
TGTGCCAGCGCCACATTCTTGGACAGGGAAAACAATGAGCAGTTCTTC
>TRBV7-2|-|TRBD1|TRBJ1-2
CASSFDRDYGYTF
TGTGCCAGCAGCTTCGACAGGGATTATGGCTACACCTTC
>TRBV4-3|-|TRBD1|TRBJ2-7
CASSQGTGPYEQYF
TGCGCCAGCAGCCAAGGGACAGGGCCCTACGAGCAGTACTTC
>TRBV6-4|-|TRBD1|TRBJ2-1
CASSDGTGKGVNEQFF
TGTGCCAGCAGTGACGGGACAGGGAAAGGGGTCAATGAGCAGTTCTTC
>TRBV9|-|-|TRBJ2-3
CASSVGGGPLLTSTDTQYF
TGTGCCAGCAGCGTAGGTGGCGGCCCCCTCCTTACTAGCACAGATACGCAGTATTTT
>TRBV6-5|-|-|TRBJ1-2
CASSSAGWKAQGGYTF
TGTGCCAGCAGTTCCGCGGGGTGGAAGGCCCAAGGCGGCTACACCTTC
>TRBV19|-|-|TRBJ2-2
CASSIARPGELFF
TGTGCCAGTAGTATAGCCAGGCCCGGGGAGCTGTTTTTT
>TRBV12-5|-|-|TRBJ1-3
CASGLTGGGNTIYF
TGTGCTAGTGGTTTGACTGGCGGTGGAAACACCATATATTTT
>TRBV6-5|-|-|TRBJ1-1
CASSYSHQCEAFF
TGTGCCAGCAGTTACTCACACCAATGTGAAGCTTTCTTT
>TRBV4-3|-|TRBD2|TRBJ2-2
CASSQLASGDETGELFF
TGCGCCAGCAGCCAACTGGCTAGCGGGGACGAGACCGGGGAGCTGTTTTTT
>TRBV5-4|few|-|TRBJ2-3
CASSLVWGDEDTQYF
TGTGCCAGCAGCTTGGTTTGGGGGGACGAAGATACGCAGTATTTT
>TRBV12-5|-|TRBD1|TRBJ2-2
CASGLSTGGRELFF
TGTGCTAGTGGTTTGTCAACAGGGGGTCGGGAGCTGTTTTTT
>TRBV19|-|-|TRBJ1-1
CASRTDTEAFF
TGTGCCAGCAGGACAGATACTGAAGCTTTCTTT
>TRBV6-5|-|TRBD1|TRBJ1-4
CASSYSGRQGASKLFF
TGTGCCAGCAGTTACTCGGGAAGGCAGGGGGCCAGTAAACTGTTTTTT
>TRBV25-1|-|-|TRBJ2-2
CASSETDRPTGELFF
TGTGCCAGCAGTGAGACCGACAGGCCAACCGGGGAGCTGTTTTTT
>TRBV11-3|-|-|TRBJ2-7
CASSLGSGSYEQYF
TGTGCCAGCAGCTTAGGGTCAGGGTCCTACGAGCAGTACTTC
>TRBV29-1|once|TRBD1|TRBJ1-1
CSVGTTTGVATEAFF
TGCAGCGTCGGTACCACTACAGGGGTGGCGACTGAAGCTTTCTTT
>TRBV4-3|-|-|TRBJ2-7
CASSQDRTKQYF
TGCGCCAGCAGCCAAGATAGAACGAAGCAGTACTTC